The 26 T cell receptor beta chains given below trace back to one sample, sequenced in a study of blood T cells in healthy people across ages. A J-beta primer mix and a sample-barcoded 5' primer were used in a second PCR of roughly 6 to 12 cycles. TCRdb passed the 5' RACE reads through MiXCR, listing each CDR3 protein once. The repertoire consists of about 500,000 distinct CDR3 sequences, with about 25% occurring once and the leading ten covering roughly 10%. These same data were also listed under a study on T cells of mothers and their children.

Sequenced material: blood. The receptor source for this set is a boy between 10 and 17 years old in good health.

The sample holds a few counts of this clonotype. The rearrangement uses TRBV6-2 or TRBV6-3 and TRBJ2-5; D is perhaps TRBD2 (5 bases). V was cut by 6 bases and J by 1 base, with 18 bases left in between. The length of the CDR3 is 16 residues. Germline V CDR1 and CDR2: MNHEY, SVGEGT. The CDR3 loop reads CASSRARVRIQETQYF. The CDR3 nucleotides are TGTGCCAGCAGCCGGGCGCGGGTGAGGATCCAAGAGACCCAGTACTTC.

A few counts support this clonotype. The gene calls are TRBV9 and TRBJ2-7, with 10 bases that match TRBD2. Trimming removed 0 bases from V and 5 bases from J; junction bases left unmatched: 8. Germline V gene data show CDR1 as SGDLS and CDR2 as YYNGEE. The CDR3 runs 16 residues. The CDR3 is CASSVGASGSLDEQYF. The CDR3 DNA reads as TGTGCCAGCAGCGTAGGAGCTAGCGGGAGTCTCGACGAGCAGTACTTC.

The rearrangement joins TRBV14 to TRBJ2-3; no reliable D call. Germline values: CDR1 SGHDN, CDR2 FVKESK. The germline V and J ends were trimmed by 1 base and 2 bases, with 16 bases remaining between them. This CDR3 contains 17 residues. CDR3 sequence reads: CASSQVKLELLTDTQYF. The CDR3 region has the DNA TGTGCCAGCAGCCAAGTGAAGCTGGAATTGCTCACAGATACGCAGTATTTT.

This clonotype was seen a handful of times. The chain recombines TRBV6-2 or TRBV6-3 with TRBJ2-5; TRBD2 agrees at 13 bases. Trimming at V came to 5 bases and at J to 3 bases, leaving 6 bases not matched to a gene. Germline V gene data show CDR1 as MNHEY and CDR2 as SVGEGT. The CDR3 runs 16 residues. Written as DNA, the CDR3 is TGTGCCAGCAGTCTCCAGACTAGCGGGAGGAAAGAGACCCAGTACTTC. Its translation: CASSLQTSGRKETQYF.

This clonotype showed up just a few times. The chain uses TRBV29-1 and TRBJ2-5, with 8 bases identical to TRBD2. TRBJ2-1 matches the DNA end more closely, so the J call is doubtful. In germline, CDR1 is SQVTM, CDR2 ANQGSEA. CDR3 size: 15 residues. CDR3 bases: TGCAGCGTTGAAGATTTAGTAGCGGGGTACAATGAGCAGTTCTTC. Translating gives CSVEDLVAGYNEQFF.

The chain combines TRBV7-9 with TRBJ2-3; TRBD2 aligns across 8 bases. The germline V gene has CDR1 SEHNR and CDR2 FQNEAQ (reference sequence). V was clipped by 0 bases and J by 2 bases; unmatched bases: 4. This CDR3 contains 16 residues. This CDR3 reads CASSLASGGPTDTQYF. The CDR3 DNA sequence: TGTGCCAGCAGCTTAGCCAGCGGGGGCCCCACAGATACGCAGTATTTT.

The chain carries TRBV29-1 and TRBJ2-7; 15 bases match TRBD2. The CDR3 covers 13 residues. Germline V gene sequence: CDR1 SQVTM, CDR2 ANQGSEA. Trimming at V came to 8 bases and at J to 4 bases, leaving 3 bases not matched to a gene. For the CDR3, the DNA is TGCAGCTTCGGACTAGCGGGAGGGTACGAGCAGTACTTC. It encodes CSFGLAGGYEQYF.

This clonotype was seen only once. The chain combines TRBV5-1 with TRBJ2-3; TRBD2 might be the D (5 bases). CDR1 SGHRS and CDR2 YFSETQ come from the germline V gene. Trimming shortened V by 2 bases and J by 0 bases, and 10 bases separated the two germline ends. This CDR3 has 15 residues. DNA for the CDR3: TGCGCCAGCAGCTTCGAGGGAATTAGCACAGATACGCAGTATTTT. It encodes CASSFEGISTDTQYF.

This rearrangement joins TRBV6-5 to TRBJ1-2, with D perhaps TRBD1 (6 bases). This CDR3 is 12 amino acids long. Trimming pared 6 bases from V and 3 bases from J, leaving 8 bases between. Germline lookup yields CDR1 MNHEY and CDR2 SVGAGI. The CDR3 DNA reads TGTGCCAGCAGACAGGGATACTATGGCTACACCTTC. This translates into CASRQGYYGYTF.

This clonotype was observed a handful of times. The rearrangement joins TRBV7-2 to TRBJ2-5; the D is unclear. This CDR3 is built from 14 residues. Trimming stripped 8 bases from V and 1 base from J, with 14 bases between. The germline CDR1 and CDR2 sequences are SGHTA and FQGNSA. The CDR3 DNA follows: TGTGCCAGCGAAACGCATGGTCCCCAAGAGACCCAGTACTTC. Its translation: CASETHGPQETQYF.

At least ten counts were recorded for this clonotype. Here the CDR3 reads CASSLATSSGGVDEQFF. The DNA for the CDR3 is TGTGCCAGCAGCCTCGCCACTTCTAGCGGGGGTGTGGATGAGCAGTTCTTC. The chain uses TRBV7-8 and TRBJ2-5; 10 nucleotides agree with TRBD2. The J call may be mistaken, given a closer DNA end match to TRBJ2-1. Germline V gives CDR1 SGHVS, CDR2 FQNEAQ. The CDR3 has 17 amino acids.

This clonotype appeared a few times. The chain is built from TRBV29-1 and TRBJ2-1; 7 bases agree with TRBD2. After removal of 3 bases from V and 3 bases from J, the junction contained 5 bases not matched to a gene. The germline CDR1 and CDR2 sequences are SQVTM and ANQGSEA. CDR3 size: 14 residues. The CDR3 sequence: CSVELAEFYNEQFF. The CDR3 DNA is TGCAGCGTTGAGCTAGCGGAGTTCTACAATGAGCAGTTCTTC.

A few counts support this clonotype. The CDR3 loop is CASSLGTEGLRETQYF. Written as DNA, the CDR3 is TGTGCCAGCAGCTTGGGAACCGAGGGACTGCGGGAGACCCAGTACTTC. The chain carries TRBV5-8 and TRBJ2-5; D might be TRBD2 (6 bases). Trimming took off 0 bases at V and 5 bases at J, with 17 bases between the two ends. Germline V lookup: CDR1 SGHTS, CDR2 YDEGEE. The CDR3 totals 16 residues.

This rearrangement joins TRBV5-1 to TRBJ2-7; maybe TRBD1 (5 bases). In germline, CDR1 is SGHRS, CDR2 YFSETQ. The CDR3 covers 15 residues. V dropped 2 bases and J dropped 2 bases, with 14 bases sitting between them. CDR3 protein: CASSLYTDTPYEQYF. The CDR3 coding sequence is TGCGCCAGCAGCTTATACACGGACACTCCCTACGAGCAGTACTTC. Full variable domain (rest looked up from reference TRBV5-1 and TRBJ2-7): KAGVTQTPRYLIKTRGQQVTLSCSPISGHRSVSWYQQTPGQGLQFLFEYFSETQRNKGNFPGRFSGRQFSNSRSEMNVSTLELGDSALYLCASSLYTDTPYEQYFGPGTRLTVT.

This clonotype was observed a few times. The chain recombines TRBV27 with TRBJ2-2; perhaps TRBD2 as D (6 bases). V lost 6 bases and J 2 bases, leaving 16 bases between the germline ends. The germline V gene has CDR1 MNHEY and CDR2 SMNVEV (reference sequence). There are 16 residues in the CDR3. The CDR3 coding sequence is TGTGCCAGCAGAACAAAGGGACTTATTAACACCGGGGAGCTGTTTTTT. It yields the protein CASRTKGLINTGELFF.

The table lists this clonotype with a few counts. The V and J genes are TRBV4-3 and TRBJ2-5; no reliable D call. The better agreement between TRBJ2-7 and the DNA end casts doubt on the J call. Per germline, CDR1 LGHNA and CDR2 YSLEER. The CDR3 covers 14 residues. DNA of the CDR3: TGCGCCAGCAGCCCAATGTTGGGCAGTTACGAGCAGTACTTC. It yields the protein CASSPMLGSYEQYF.

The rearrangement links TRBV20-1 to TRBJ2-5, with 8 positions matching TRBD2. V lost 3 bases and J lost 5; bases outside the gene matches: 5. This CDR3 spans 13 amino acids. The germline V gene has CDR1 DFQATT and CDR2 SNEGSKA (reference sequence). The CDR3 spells CSASGRGVETQYF. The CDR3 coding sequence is TGCAGTGCTAGCGGGAGGGGCGTGGAGACCCAGTACTTC.

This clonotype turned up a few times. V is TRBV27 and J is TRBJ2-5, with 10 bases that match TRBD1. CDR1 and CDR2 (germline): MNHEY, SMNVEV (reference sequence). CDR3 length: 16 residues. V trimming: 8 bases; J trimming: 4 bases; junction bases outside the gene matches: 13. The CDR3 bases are TGTGCCAGCTCCTCTCCGATGACAGGGGGCCGAGAGACCCAGTACTTC. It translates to CASSSPMTGGRETQYF.

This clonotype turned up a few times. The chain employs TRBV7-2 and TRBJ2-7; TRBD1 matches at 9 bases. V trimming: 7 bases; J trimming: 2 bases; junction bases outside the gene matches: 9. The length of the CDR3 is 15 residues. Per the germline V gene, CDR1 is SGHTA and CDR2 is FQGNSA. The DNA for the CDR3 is TGTGCCAGCACCCCTCCTGGGACAGGGACCTACGAGCAGTACTTC. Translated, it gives CASTPPGTGTYEQYF.

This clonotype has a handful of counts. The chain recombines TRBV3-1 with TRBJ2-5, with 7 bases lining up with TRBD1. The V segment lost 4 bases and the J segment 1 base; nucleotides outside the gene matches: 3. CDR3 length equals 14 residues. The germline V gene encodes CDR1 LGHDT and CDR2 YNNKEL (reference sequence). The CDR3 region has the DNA TGTGCCAGCAGCCGAGGGGGCCTCCAAGAGACCCAGTACTTC. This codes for CASSRGGLQETQYF.

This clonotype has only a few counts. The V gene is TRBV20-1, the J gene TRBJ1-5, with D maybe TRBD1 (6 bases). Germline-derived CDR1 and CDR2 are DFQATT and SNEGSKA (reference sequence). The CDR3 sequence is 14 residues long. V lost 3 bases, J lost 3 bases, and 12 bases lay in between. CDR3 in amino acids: CSASEDRFNQPQHF. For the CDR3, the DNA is TGCAGTGCTAGCGAGGACAGATTCAATCAGCCCCAGCATTTT.

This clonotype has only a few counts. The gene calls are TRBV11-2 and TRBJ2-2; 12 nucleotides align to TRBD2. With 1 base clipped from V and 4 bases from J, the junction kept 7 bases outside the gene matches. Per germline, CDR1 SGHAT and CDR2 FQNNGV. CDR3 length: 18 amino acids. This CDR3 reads CASSLATSGRDSTGELFF. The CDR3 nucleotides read TGTGCCAGCAGCTTAGCGACTAGCGGGAGAGATAGCACCGGGGAGCTGTTTTTT.

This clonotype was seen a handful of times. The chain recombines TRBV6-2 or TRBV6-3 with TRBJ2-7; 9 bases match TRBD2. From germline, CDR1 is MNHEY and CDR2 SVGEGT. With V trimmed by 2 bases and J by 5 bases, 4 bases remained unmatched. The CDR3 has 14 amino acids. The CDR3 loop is CASSYVAGDDEQYF. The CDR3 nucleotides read TGTGCCAGCAGTTACGTAGCGGGAGATGACGAGCAGTACTTC.

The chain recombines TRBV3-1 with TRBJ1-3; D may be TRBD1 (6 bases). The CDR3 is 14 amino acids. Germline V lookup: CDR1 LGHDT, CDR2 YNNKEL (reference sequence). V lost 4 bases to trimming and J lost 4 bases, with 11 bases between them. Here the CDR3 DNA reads TGTGCCAGCAGCCGACAGGTGGACGGAAACACCATATATTTT. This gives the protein CASSRQVDGNTIYF.

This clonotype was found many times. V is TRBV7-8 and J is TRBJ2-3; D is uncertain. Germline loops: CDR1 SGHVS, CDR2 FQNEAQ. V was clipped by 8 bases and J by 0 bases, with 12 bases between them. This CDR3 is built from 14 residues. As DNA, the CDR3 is TGTGCCAGCGGGCGATTGGGGAGCACAGATACGCAGTATTTT. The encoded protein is CASGRLGSTDTQYF. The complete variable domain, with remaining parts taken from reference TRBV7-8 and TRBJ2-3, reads GAGVSQSPRYKVAKRGQDVALRCDPISGHVSLFWYQQALGQGPEFLTYFQNEAQLDKSGLPSDRFFAERPEGSVSTLKIQRTQQEDSAVYLCASGRLGSTDTQYFGPGTRLTVL.

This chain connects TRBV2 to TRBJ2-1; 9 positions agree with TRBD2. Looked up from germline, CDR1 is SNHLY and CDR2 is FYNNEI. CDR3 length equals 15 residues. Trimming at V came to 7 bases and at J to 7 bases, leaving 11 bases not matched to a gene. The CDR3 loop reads CASTTDSGRYNEQFF. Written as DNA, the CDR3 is TGTGCCAGCACCACGGATAGCGGGAGATATAATGAGCAGTTCTTC.